This is a list of T cell receptor beta chains from one sample in a study of memory CD4+ T cells and cytomegalovirus serostatus. TCRdb keeps only in-frame clones here, not all; method: immunoSEQ multiplex PCR. The sample has 48,000 or so clones, over 75% seen once. Material: memory CD4+ T cells from blood. The receptors originated from an adult in good health and CMV-seronegative. CDR3s include the opening cysteine and the closing phenylalanine or tryptophan. The order of the fields is J gene, D gene, clone size, V gene, CDR3 DNA, CDR3 protein. The D gene is left open where the match is weak. Some rows have no size entry. The others give once, few or many, or a class for an expanded clone.

j_gene: TRBJ2-3; d_gene: -; abundance: -; v_gene: TRBV27; CDR3nt: TGTGCCAGCAGTCAAACCATGGGAGATACGCAGTATTTT; CDR3aa: CASSQTMGDTQYF
j_gene: TRBJ1-3; d_gene: -; abundance: -; v_gene: TRBV7-2; CDR3nt: TGTGCCAGCAGCTTATGGGCAGGCTCTGGAAACACCATATATTTT; CDR3aa: CASSLWAGSGNTIYF
j_gene: TRBJ1-3; d_gene: TRBD1; abundance: -; v_gene: TRBV6-1; CDR3nt: TGTGCCAGCACAGGGACAGGGGGATTGAGGAACACCATATATTTT; CDR3aa: CASTGTGGLRNTIYF
j_gene: TRBJ2-2; d_gene: TRBD1; abundance: -; v_gene: TRBV6-4; CDR3nt: TGTGCCAGCAGTGACACCTCGACAGGGGGGAGTACCGGGGAGCTGTTTTTT; CDR3aa: CASSDTSTGGSTGELFF
j_gene: TRBJ2-1; d_gene: -; abundance: -; v_gene: TRBV11-2; CDR3nt: TGTGCCAGCAGTTCTGGGCATCCCTCCTACAATGAGCAGTTCTTC; CDR3aa: CASSSGHPSYNEQFF
j_gene: TRBJ1-1; d_gene: -; abundance: few; v_gene: TRBV19; CDR3nt: TGTGCCAGTAGTCTCCCAGGGCGGGTCACTGAAGCTTTCTTT; CDR3aa: CASSLPGRVTEAFF
j_gene: TRBJ2-1; d_gene: TRBD1; abundance: -; v_gene: TRBV10-1; CDR3nt: TGCGCCAGCAGTGATAGGTGGTCGAGACAGGGGGTTTTCGATGAGCAGTTCTTC; CDR3aa: CASSDRWSRQGVFDEQFF
j_gene: TRBJ2-5; d_gene: -; abundance: -; v_gene: TRBV19; CDR3nt: TGTGCCAGTAGCGCCCAGCCCCAAGAGACCCAGTACTTC; CDR3aa: CASSAQPQETQYF
j_gene: TRBJ2-4; d_gene: -; abundance: -; v_gene: TRBV11-2; CDR3nt: TGTGCCAGCAGCTCCTCTGGGGGGCTAGCCAAAAACATTCAGTACTTC; CDR3aa: CASSSSGGLAKNIQYF
j_gene: TRBJ1-5; d_gene: -; abundance: -; v_gene: TRBV5-4; CDR3nt: TGTGCCAGCAGCTGGGGGGGGACAAGGGATCAGCCCCAGCATTTT; CDR3aa: CASSWGGTRDQPQHF
j_gene: TRBJ2-3; d_gene: -; abundance: -; v_gene: TRBV7-6; CDR3nt: TGTGCCAGCAGCCGCGGGACCCAGCATGCAGATACGCAGTATTTT; CDR3aa: CASSRGTQHADTQYF
j_gene: TRBJ2-5; d_gene: TRBD1; abundance: -; v_gene: TRBV29-1; CDR3nt: TGCAGCGTCGGACAGGGGGCTGGGGAGACCCAGTACTTC; CDR3aa: CSVGQGAGETQYF
j_gene: TRBJ2-7; d_gene: TRBD1; abundance: once; v_gene: TRBV28; CDR3nt: TGTGCCAGCAGCATACGACAGGGCCGCTACGAGCAGTACTTC; CDR3aa: CASSIRQGRYEQYF
j_gene: TRBJ2-7; d_gene: TRBD2; abundance: few; v_gene: TRBV6-1; CDR3nt: TGTGCCAGCAGTGAAGGTCTAGCGGGGGGGCCCGGCAACGAGCAGTACTTC; CDR3aa: CASSEGLAGGPGNEQYF
j_gene: TRBJ2-3; d_gene: -; abundance: -; v_gene: TRBV7-2; CDR3nt: TGTGCCAGCAGCCCGGCGAGGGGTTTAGATACGCAGTATTTT; CDR3aa: CASSPARGLDTQYF
j_gene: TRBJ2-7; d_gene: -; abundance: -; v_gene: TRBV5-6; CDR3nt: TGTGCCAGCAGCTTGGTCAGGGGCCTCTCCTACGAGCAGTACTTC; CDR3aa: CASSLVRGLSYEQYF
j_gene: TRBJ2-7; d_gene: -; abundance: -; v_gene: TRBV5-1; CDR3nt: TGCGCCAGCAGCATGGGGGTGGGTAACGAGCAGTACTTC; CDR3aa: CASSMGVGNEQYF
j_gene: TRBJ1-5; d_gene: -; abundance: -; v_gene: TRBV5-6; CDR3nt: TGTGCCAGCAGCCGTACAGAAAGCAATCAGCCCCAGCATTTT; CDR3aa: CASSRTESNQPQHF
j_gene: TRBJ2-7; d_gene: TRBD2; abundance: -; v_gene: TRBV5-4; CDR3nt: TGTGCCAGCAGCTTGGCCGGGACTAGCGAGCAGTACTTC; CDR3aa: CASSLAGTSEQYF
j_gene: TRBJ2-7; d_gene: TRBD1; abundance: -; v_gene: TRBV11-2; CDR3nt: TGTGCCAGCAGCTCCTCCCCAGGGGGACGGGAGCAGTACTTC; CDR3aa: CASSSSPGGREQYF
j_gene: TRBJ2-6; d_gene: TRBD2; abundance: -; v_gene: TRBV19; CDR3nt: TGTGCCGGGGGGGTGGCTGGGGCCAACGTCCTGACTTTC; CDR3aa: CAGGVAGANVLTF
j_gene: TRBJ2-7; d_gene: -; abundance: few; v_gene: TRBV4-2; CDR3nt: TGTGCCAGCAGCATCAGGCAGGGAGGGGGCGAGCAGTACTTC; CDR3aa: CASSIRQGGGEQYF
j_gene: TRBJ2-5; d_gene: TRBD2; abundance: -; v_gene: TRBV18; CDR3nt: TGTGCCAGCTCACCACCAATGACTAGCGAGACCCAGTACTTC; CDR3aa: CASSPPMTSETQYF
j_gene: TRBJ2-7; d_gene: TRBD1; abundance: -; v_gene: TRBV5-1; CDR3nt: TGCGCCAGCAGCGTAGGACAGGGGGCTTACGAGCAGTACTTC; CDR3aa: CASSVGQGAYEQYF
j_gene: TRBJ1-1; d_gene: TRBD1; abundance: -; v_gene: TRBV7-9; CDR3nt: TGTGCCAGCAGCTTGACAGGGGGTGGGACTGAAGCTTTCTTT; CDR3aa: CASSLTGGGTEAFF
j_gene: TRBJ2-5; d_gene: TRBD2; abundance: few; v_gene: TRBV7-2; CDR3nt: TGTGCCAGCAGCTTAGGACTAGCAGAACAAGAGACCCAGTACTTC; CDR3aa: CASSLGLAEQETQYF
j_gene: TRBJ2-5; d_gene: -; abundance: once; v_gene: TRBV4-1; CDR3nt: TGCGCCAGCAGTCTAGGGTTAATGGAGACCCAGTACTTC; CDR3aa: CASSLGLMETQYF
j_gene: TRBJ2-5; d_gene: -; abundance: -; v_gene: TRBV4-2; CDR3nt: TGTGCCAGCAGCCAAGATATGGGGGCGCCCTTGCAGACCCAGTACTTC; CDR3aa: CASSQDMGAPLQTQYF
j_gene: TRBJ2-3; d_gene: -; abundance: -; v_gene: TRBV5-4; CDR3nt: TGTGCCAGCAGTCCGGGACACTACACAGATACGCAGTATTTT; CDR3aa: CASSPGHYTDTQYF
j_gene: TRBJ1-1; d_gene: -; abundance: -; v_gene: TRBV6-1; CDR3nt: TGTGCCAGCAGTGTTGTCAGGGACACTGAAGCTTTCTTT; CDR3aa: CASSVVRDTEAFF
j_gene: TRBJ1-5; d_gene: -; abundance: -; v_gene: TRBV19; CDR3nt: TGTGCCAGTAGTACCCGACAGGGCAATCAGCCCCAGCATTTT; CDR3aa: CASSTRQGNQPQHF
j_gene: TRBJ1-2; d_gene: -; abundance: few; v_gene: TRBV5-4; CDR3nt: TGTGCCAGCAGCTGGGCCGGGGGGCTACCTCTCGGCTACACCTTC; CDR3aa: CASSWAGGLPLGYTF
j_gene: TRBJ1-2; d_gene: TRBD1; abundance: -; v_gene: TRBV28; CDR3nt: TGTGCCAGCAGTTCGCATTCGACAGGGGCAACCACATGGAGCTACACCTTC; CDR3aa: CASSSHSTGATTWSYTF
j_gene: TRBJ1-1; d_gene: TRBD1; abundance: few; v_gene: TRBV5-6; CDR3nt: TGTGCCAGCAGGACCGGGACAGGGGGCGCGTGGACTGAAGCTTTCTTT; CDR3aa: CASRTGTGGAWTEAFF
j_gene: TRBJ2-7; d_gene: TRBD1; abundance: -; v_gene: TRBV5-1; CDR3nt: TGCGCCAGCAGCAAGACAGGGAACTCCTACGAGCAGTACTTC; CDR3aa: CASSKTGNSYEQYF
j_gene: TRBJ2-2; d_gene: TRBD1; abundance: -; v_gene: TRBV6-5; CDR3nt: TGTGCCAGCAGTCGACAGGGTCGGTACACCGGGGAGCTGTTTTTT; CDR3aa: CASSRQGRYTGELFF
j_gene: TRBJ2-2; d_gene: -; abundance: medium-sized; v_gene: TRBV14; CDR3nt: TGTGCCAGCAGCCAAGTCGAAGGCGGGGAGCTGTTTTTT; CDR3aa: CASSQVEGGELFF
j_gene: TRBJ1-1; d_gene: -; abundance: -; v_gene: TRBV27; CDR3nt: TGTGCCAGCCGCGGACAGCTGAACACTGAAGCTTTCTTT; CDR3aa: CASRGQLNTEAFF
j_gene: TRBJ1-6; d_gene: -; abundance: -; v_gene: TRBV6-6; CDR3nt: TGTGCCAGCCGGGAAACCTATAATTCACCCCTCCACTTT; CDR3aa: CASRETYNSPLHF
j_gene: TRBJ2-7; d_gene: TRBD1; abundance: -; v_gene: TRBV5-1; CDR3nt: TGCGCCAGCAGCAGTAGACAGGGTGAATCCTACGAGCAGTACTTC; CDR3aa: CASSSRQGESYEQYF
j_gene: TRBJ1-6; d_gene: -; abundance: -; v_gene: TRBV14; CDR3nt: TGTGCCAGCAGCCAAGACCCCAAGGGTTCACCCCTCCACTTT; CDR3aa: CASSQDPKGSPLHF
j_gene: TRBJ1-5; d_gene: TRBD1; abundance: once; v_gene: TRBV5-1; CDR3nt: TGCGCCAGCAGCTTGTCGGGACAGGGGGAGCAGCCCCAGCATTTT; CDR3aa: CASSLSGQGEQPQHF
j_gene: TRBJ1-2; d_gene: TRBD1; abundance: -; v_gene: TRBV19; CDR3nt: TGTGCCAGTAGTAGCGGACAGGCCTCGGGGTATGGCTACACCTTC; CDR3aa: CASSSGQASGYGYTF
j_gene: TRBJ2-1; d_gene: -; abundance: once; v_gene: TRBV11-3; CDR3nt: TGTGCCAGCAGCTTAGATGGTTCGGGGACGGGACCCTCCTACAATGAGCAGTTCTTC; CDR3aa: CASSLDGSGTGPSYNEQFF
j_gene: TRBJ2-2; d_gene: -; abundance: -; v_gene: TRBV19; CDR3nt: TGTGCCAGTAGTTCTCCAATGGGCAGGACCGGGGGGCTGTTTTTT; CDR3aa: CASSSPMGRTGGLFF
j_gene: TRBJ1-2; d_gene: -; abundance: -; v_gene: TRBV6-9; CDR3nt: TGTGCCAGCAGTTCCGGACCTGCCAGGGATGGCTACACCTTC; CDR3aa: CASSSGPARDGYTF